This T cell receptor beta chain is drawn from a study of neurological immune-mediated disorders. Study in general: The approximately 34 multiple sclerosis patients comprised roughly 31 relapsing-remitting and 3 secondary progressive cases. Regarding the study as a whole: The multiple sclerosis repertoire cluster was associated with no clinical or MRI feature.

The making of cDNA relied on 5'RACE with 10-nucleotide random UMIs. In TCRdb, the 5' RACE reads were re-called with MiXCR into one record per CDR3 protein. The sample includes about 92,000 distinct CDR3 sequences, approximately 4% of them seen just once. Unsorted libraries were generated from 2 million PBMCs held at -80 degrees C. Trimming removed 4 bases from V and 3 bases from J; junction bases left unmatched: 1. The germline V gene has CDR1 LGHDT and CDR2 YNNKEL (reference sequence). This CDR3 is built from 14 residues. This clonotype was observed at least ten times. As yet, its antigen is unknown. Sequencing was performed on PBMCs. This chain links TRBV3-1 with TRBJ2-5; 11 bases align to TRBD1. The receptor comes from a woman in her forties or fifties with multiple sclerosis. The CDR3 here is CASSRDRGKETQYF. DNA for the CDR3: TGTGCCAGCAGCCGGGACAGGGGGAAAGAGACCCAGTACTTC.